The entry that follows covers one T cell receptor (beta chain) sequence. Sequenced by immunoSEQ multiplex PCR; TCRdb stores in-frame clones only, minus some. The sample includes tens of thousands of clones, approximately 88% of them seen just once. The CDR3 loop spans 14 amino acids. In germline, CDR1 is SGDLS, CDR2 YYNGEE. V lost 0 bases, J lost 3 bases, and 7 bases lay in between. These data come from a study of OX40 agonist ivuxolimab in advanced cancers. Material: CD4+ or CD8+ T cells sorted from blood, obtained in a trial of the OX40 agonist ivuxolimab. The chain is built from TRBV9 and TRBJ1-5; no definite D call. The source of this sequence is an adult with an advanced solid tumor such as melanoma, head and neck, liver or kidney cancer. CDR3 nucleotide sequence: TGTGCCAGCAGCGTAGGGCAGAACAATCAGCCCCAGCATTTT. Translating it yields CASSVGQNNQPQHF.